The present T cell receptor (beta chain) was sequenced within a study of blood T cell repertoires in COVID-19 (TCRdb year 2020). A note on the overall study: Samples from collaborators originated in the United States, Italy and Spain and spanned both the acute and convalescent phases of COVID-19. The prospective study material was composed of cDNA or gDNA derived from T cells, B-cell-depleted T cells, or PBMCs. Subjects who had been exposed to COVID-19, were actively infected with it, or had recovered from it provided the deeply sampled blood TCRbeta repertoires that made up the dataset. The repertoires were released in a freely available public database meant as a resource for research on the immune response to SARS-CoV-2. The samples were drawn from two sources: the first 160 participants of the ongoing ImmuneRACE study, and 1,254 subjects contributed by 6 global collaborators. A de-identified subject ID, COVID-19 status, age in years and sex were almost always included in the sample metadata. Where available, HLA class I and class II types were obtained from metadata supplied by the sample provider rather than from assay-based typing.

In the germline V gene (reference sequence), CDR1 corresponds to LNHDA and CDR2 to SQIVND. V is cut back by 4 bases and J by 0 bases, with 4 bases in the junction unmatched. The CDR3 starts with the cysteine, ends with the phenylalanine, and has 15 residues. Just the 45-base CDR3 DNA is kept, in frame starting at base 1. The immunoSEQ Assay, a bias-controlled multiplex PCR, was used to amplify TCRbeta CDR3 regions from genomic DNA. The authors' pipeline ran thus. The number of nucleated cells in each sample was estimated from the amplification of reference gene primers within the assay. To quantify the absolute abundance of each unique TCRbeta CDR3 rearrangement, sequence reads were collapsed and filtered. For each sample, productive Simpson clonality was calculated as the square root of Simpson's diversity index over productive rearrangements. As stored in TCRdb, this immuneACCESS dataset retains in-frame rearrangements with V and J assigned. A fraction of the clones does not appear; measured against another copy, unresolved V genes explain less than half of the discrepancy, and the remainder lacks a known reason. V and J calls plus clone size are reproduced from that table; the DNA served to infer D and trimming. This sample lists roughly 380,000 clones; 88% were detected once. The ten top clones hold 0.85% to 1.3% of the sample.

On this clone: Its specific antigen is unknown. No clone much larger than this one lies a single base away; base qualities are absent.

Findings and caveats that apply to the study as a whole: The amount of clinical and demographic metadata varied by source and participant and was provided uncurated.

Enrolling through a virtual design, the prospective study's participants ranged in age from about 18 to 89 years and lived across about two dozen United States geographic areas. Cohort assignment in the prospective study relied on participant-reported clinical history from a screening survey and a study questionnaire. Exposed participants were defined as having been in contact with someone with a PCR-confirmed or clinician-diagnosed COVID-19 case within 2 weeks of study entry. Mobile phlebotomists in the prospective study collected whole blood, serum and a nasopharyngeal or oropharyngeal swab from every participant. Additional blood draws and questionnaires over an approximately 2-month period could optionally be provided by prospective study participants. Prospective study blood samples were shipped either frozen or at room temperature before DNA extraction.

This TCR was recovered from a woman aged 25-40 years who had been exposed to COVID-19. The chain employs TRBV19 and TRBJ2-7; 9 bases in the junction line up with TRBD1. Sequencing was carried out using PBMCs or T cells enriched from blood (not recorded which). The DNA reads TGTGCCAGTAGTACCGACAGGGGGGGCTCCTACGAGCAGTACTTC. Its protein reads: CASSTDRGGSYEQYF.